The table lists the clone carrying this TCR beta chain with many counts. Its matching antigen is unknown. This entry belongs to a study of neurological immune-mediated disorders. The cDNA came from 5'RACE with 10-nucleotide random UMIs. TCRdb recomputed calls from the 5' RACE reads with MiXCR, one row per CDR3 protein. The sample carries some 33,000 distinct CDR3 sequences, about 1.6% recorded once. Germline V CDR1 and CDR2: SNHLY, FYNNEI. V was pared by 9 bases and J by 2 bases, with 11 bases of the junction left unmatched. This CDR3 contains 15 residues. Study outcomes and limitations: Expanded clones shared no CDR3 amino acid sequences across subjects, suggesting private repertoires in all groups.

V gene TRBV2 combines with J gene TRBJ1-2, with 8 bases that match TRBD1. The specimen was PBMCs. This receptor was identified in a woman under 40 with multiple sclerosis. DNA of the CDR3: TGTGCCAGAGCTCCCAGGGGGCAGGGGAACTATGGCTACACCTTC. This translates into CARAPRGQGNYGYTF.